This record concerns one TCR beta chain sequence. Its antigen target is currently unknown. No quality values exist for individual bases; no much larger clone is one base distant. The sample is drawn from a study of identical twins (TCRdb year 2016). A note on the overall study: The study deep-sequenced TCR alpha and beta repertoires from monozygotic twins, unrelated adults of various ages and cord blood to test whether fetal clonotypes persist. Replicate twin experiments were performed at different times using different library preparation protocols to rule out contamination.

CDR3 length: 17 amino acids, cysteine to phenylalanine. Only the CDR3 portion is preserved as DNA: 51 bases, with reading frame beginning at the first base. CDR1 is given as SGDLS and CDR2 as YYNGEE, both from the germline V gene. Trimming at the junction amounts to 0 bases on V and 2 bases on J, and the germline ends lie 16 bases apart. The library was generated by 5' RACE. Sequencing used an Illumina HiSeq 2000. Template switching added a universal primer binding site, and the final cDNA carried a unique molecular identifier that allowed TCR cDNA molecules to be counted accurately. Specific primers in the conserved constant-segment region were used to synthesize first-strand cDNA for the TCR alpha and beta chains. To control for contamination, every cDNA library was double barcoded, receiving both a SMART-Mk sample barcode and Illumina barcodes. TruSeq adapter sequences, together with Illumina sample barcodes, were added in two successive PCR steps. Sequencing of the TCR alpha and beta cDNA libraries was done on the Illumina HiSeq platform using custom primers. On the authors' methods: MiGEC processed the raw reads to extract unique molecular identifiers, while MiXCR was used to determine the CDR3 positions. Recombination models were inferred per individual with the repgenHMM and IGoR tools using an EM algorithm. The analysis of shared clonotypes was done with the tcR package in R, with sharing normalized by the product of cloneset sizes. Out-of-frame nonproductive sequences were analyzed to study raw recombination free of thymic and clonal selection effects. The public reads were quality trimmed at Q25 with fastp and then assembled into clones with MiXCR by TCRdb, keeping productive beta chains. Identical CDR3 proteins give one entry, which carries the most common genes and DNA. The V and J calls, along with clone size, are taken from TCRdb and not from the paper's own processing. For this sample the table gives 500,000 to 700,000 distinct CDR3 sequences, of which 7% to 7.5% were detected only once. The top ten hold around 1.6% of the sample.

Results the study describes overall, beyond this receptor: Because the same donors could not be followed over many years, conclusions were based on cross-sectional statistical analysis. The excess sharing between twins in beta out-of-frame sequences was weaker because fewer shared sequences reduced the signal-to-noise ratio. Compared with coincidental sharing between unrelated individuals, out-of-frame TCR alpha sequences shared between twins had an excess of sequences with low generation probability. In monozygotic twins, recombination models systematically underestimated out-of-frame TCR alpha sharing, but the models matched the sharing seen between unrelated individuals. Invariant T cells such as MAIT and iNKT could partly confound zero-insertion analyses, although diverse VJ usage argued against such confounding for most clonotypes. Fewer insertions were carried by abundant cord blood beta clonotypes; a weaker similar trend was observed in young adult naive repertoires, while no such trend was observed in memory repertoires.

Every donor was a healthy Caucasian. The twin cohort consisted of three pairs of female monozygotic twins, all aged roughly 18 to 29 years. RNA for TCR libraries was isolated from peripheral blood mononuclear cells. These records were also assigned to another study, of yellow fever vaccine responses in identical twins. The second study also describes: According to the authors, in identical twins the way T cells responded to vaccination appeared partly convergent and partly personalized. In the study, vaccine-responding T cell clones were precisely tracked in identical twins.

The sample consisted of PBMCs. This chain joins TRBV9 to TRBJ2-3, with the D gene call left open. This clonotype was sampled from a woman between 18 and 29 years old in good health. At the DNA level, the sequence is TGTGCCAGCAGCGTAGGTCAAGCGTTCTATTCCACAGATACGCAGTATTTT. Its translation is CASSVGQAFYSTDTQYF. With the portions outside the CDR3 filled from the reference TRBV9 and TRBJ2-3 genes, the complete variable region becomes DSGVTQTPKHLITATGQRVTLRCSPRSGDLSVYWYQQSLDQGLQFLIQYYNGEERAKGNILERFSAQQFPDLHSELNLSSLELGDSALYFCASSVGQAFYSTDTQYFGPGTRLTVL.